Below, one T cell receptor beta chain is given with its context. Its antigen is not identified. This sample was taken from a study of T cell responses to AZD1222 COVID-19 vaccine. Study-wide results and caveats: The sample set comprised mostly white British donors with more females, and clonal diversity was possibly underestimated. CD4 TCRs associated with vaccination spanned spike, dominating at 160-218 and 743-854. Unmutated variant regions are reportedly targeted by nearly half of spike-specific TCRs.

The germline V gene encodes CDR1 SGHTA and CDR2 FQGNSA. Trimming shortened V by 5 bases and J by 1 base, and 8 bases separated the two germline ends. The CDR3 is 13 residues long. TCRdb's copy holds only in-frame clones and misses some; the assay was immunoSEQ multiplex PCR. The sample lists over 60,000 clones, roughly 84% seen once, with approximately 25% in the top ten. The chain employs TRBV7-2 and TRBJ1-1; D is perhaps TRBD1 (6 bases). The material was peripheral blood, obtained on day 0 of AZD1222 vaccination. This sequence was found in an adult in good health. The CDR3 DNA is TGTGCCAGCAGCGAGGGACAGAACACTGAAGCTTTCTTT. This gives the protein CASSEGQNTEAFF.